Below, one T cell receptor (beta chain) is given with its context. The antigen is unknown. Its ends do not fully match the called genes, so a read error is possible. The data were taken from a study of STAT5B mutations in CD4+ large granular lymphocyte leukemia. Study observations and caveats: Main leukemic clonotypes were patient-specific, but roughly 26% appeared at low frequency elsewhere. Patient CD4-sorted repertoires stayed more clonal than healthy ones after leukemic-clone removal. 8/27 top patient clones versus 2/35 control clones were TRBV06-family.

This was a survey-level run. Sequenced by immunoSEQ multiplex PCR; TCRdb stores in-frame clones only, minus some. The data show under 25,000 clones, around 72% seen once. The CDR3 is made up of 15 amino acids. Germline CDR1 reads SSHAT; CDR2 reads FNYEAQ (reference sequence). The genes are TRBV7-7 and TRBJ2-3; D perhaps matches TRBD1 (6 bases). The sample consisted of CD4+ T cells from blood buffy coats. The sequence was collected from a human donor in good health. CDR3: CASSLLGTSTDTQYF. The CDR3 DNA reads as TGTGCTAGCAGCTTATTAGGGACAAGCACAGATACGCAGTATTTT.